The present TCR beta chain was sequenced within a study of cytomegalovirus exposure and HLA in healthy donors. Overall study findings and caveats: Indistinguishable V segments, including TRBV6-2 and TRBV6-3, were excluded.

The CDR3 contains 14 residues. Per the germline V gene, CDR1 is MNHEY and CDR2 is SMNVEV (reference sequence). V was shortened by 2 bases and J by 2 bases, with 10 bases between the two germline ends. About this clone: No antigen is known for it.

Amplification used 60 Vbeta primers and 13 Jbeta primers. Generated by immunoSEQ multiplex PCR, the TCRdb table keeps only in-frame clones and is missing some. The repertoire includes roughly 150,000 clones, roughly 73% of them detected once, and roughly 10% sits in the top ten. The sequence derives from a man aged 18 to 35 in good health and CMV-seropositive. Specimen: PBMCs. The chain carries TRBV27 and TRBJ2-7, with D unclear. Written as DNA, the CDR3 is TGTGCCAGCAGTTTAGACACTCGACCCTACGAGCAGTACTTC. It yields the protein CASSLDTRPYEQYF.